This TCR beta chain originates from a study of blood T cell repertoires in COVID-19. Study overall: Nucleic acid was either cDNA or gDNA, and it came from T cells, B-cell-depleted T cells, or PBMCs.

From germline, CDR1 is SQVTM and CDR2 ANQGSEA. V was cut by 6 bases and J by 4 bases, with 18 bases left in between. There are 14 residues in the CDR3. In the study's own analysis: The assay estimated nucleated cells by amplifying reference gene primers. Sequenced by immunoSEQ multiplex PCR; TCRdb stores in-frame clones only, minus some. V and J calls plus clone size are reproduced from that table; the DNA served to infer D and trimming. The sample shows roughly 250,000 clones, 88% of them seen only once. What was sequenced was peripheral blood. The chain recombines TRBV29-1 with TRBJ1-1; a possible D gene is TRBD1 (6 bases). The origin of this receptor is a woman between 40 and 50 years old who had recovered from COVID-19. CDR3 sequence (DNA): TGCAGCGTGGCCGGGGGGGGCCGGGGCACTGAAGCTTTCTTT. Its protein is CSVAGGGRGTEAFF.